This entry features one T cell receptor beta chain sequence. These data are taken from a study of blood T cell repertoires in COVID-19. Study background: Acute-phase and convalescent COVID-19 samples originated in the United States, Italy and Spain. The analysed material was cDNA or gDNA that came from T cells, B-cell-depleted T cells, or PBMCs.

Original processing notes: The authors estimated nucleated cell counts from reference gene primer amplification. Profiled with immunoSEQ multiplex PCR; TCRdb holds only in-frame clones, not every one. V, J and clone size reflect that table, while D and trimming were determined from the DNA. The sample yields 210,000 or so clones, around 80% seen once. The germline V and J ends were trimmed by 4 bases and 4 bases, with 21 bases remaining between them. The CDR3 loop spans 17 amino acids. Germline values: CDR1 SGHRS, CDR2 YFSETQ. The chain employs TRBV5-1 and TRBJ2-1, with TRBD1 as a possible D gene (6 bases). The sequenced sample consisted of peripheral blood. This clonotype was sampled from a human donor in a cohort sampled during active COVID-19. The CDR3 loop reads CASSHAGGQTEYNEQFF. CDR3 DNA: TGCGCCAGCAGCCATGCTGGGGGCCAAACCGAGTACAATGAGCAGTTCTTC.